Below, one T cell receptor (beta chain) is given with its context. Its antigen is not known. A single base is all that separates this from a far larger clone, so a read error is likely. This sample stems from a study of regulatory T cells in long-lasting Graves disease. General study findings and limits: Patients with persistent Graves' had lower TCR diversity than newly diagnosed patients.

Time point here: newly diagnosed GD, antithyroid drugs for less than 3 months. The TCR library was prepared using RNA isolated from PBMCs. Patient provenance is recorded as an endocrinology department in Xi'an, China. Combining iRepertoire HTBI primers with Arm-PCR of CDR3 regions, the authors built TCR beta libraries. Each CDR3 protein is one row after TCRdb ran MiXCR on the multiplex PCR reads. The data contain over 500,000 distinct CDR3 sequences, 15% to 20% of them singletons. The CDR3 totals 15 residues. The V segment lost 7 bases and the J segment 4 bases; nucleotides outside the gene matches: 12. Germline V gene data show CDR1 as SGHAT and CDR2 as FQNNGV. This same sample was also part of a study on T cells in Graves' hyperthyroidism and ophthalmopathy.

V gene TRBV11-2 combines with J gene TRBJ1-1, with TRBD1 identical over 7 bases. The sequenced sample was peripheral blood mononuclear cells (PBMCs), obtained at new diagnosis, from a patient treated with antithyroid drugs. The source is a man aged 18 to 30 with Graves disease. CDR3: CASTPQGGLSTEAFF. The CDR3 DNA sequence: TGTGCCAGCACCCCCCAGGGGGGATTGAGCACTGAAGCTTTCTTT.